A selection of T cell receptor beta chains follows, all from one sample in a study of T cell repertoires in cytomegalovirus infection. TCRdb analysed the reads with MiXCR anew, one entry per CDR3 protein. The sample yields roughly 920,000 distinct CDR3 sequences, about a third seen once. Which antigens these TCRs recognize remains unknown. The sequenced sample was cultured CD8+ T cells from PBMCs, obtained from culture after CMV antigen stimulation. Source of these receptors: a human donor in good health (CMV status not recorded). Some clones in this sample may be carry-over from other donors' samples. The CDR3 runs from the conserved cysteine through the conserved F or W. The D gene is left open where the match is weak. Some rows mark clone size as missing; the rest say once, few, many or name a class of expanded clone.

V gene: TRBV7-9
D gene: TRBD1
CDR3 length: 14
J gene: TRBJ1-6
clone size: -
CDR3 protein: CASRDGQGGSPLHF
CDR3 DNA: TGTGCCAGCAGGGACGGACAGGGCGGTTCACCCCTCCACTTT

V gene: TRBV6-6
D gene: -
CDR3 length: 12
J gene: TRBJ2-7
clone size: -
CDR3 protein: CASSYAAYEQYF
CDR3 DNA: TGTGCCAGCAGTTACGCCGCCTACGAGCAGTACTTC

V gene: TRBV4-2
D gene: -
CDR3 length: 16
J gene: TRBJ1-5
clone size: few
CDR3 protein: CASSQDRRGGNQPQHF
CDR3 DNA: TGTGCCAGCAGCCAAGATCGGAGGGGGGGCAATCAGCCCCAGCATTTT

V gene: TRBV14
D gene: -
CDR3 length: 13
J gene: TRBJ2-1
clone size: few
CDR3 protein: CASSQELTPEPFF
CDR3 DNA: TGTGCCAGCAGCCAAGAATTGACTCCGGAACCGTTCTTC

V gene: TRBV5-6
D gene: TRBD1
CDR3 length: 17
J gene: TRBJ2-1
clone size: few
CDR3 protein: CASSLGAGTGSNNEQFF
CDR3 DNA: TGTGCCAGCAGCTTGGGAGCCGGGACAGGGTCGAACAATGAGCAGTTCTTC

V gene: TRBV10-3
D gene: TRBD1
CDR3 length: 15
J gene: TRBJ2-5
clone size: -
CDR3 protein: CVISSDRGRAETQYF
CDR3 DNA: TGTGTCATCAGTTCTGACAGGGGAAGGGCAGAGACCCAGTACTTC

V gene: TRBV27
D gene: TRBD1
CDR3 length: 15
J gene: TRBJ2-5
clone size: -
CDR3 protein: CASSYGQGADETQYF
CDR3 DNA: TGTGCCAGCAGCTATGGGCAGGGGGCTGATGAGACCCAGTACTTC

V gene: TRBV6-5
D gene: -
CDR3 length: 13
J gene: TRBJ1-2
clone size: few
CDR3 protein: CASSYRNYYGYTF
CDR3 DNA: TGTGCCAGCAGTTACAGGAACTACTATGGCTACACCTTC

V gene: TRBV9
D gene: TRBD1
CDR3 length: 15
J gene: TRBJ1-3
clone size: few
CDR3 protein: CASSAETGIGNTIYF
CDR3 DNA: TGTGCCAGCAGCGCCGAGACAGGGATTGGAAACACCATATATTTT

V gene: TRBV19
D gene: -
CDR3 length: 15
J gene: TRBJ2-7
clone size: few
CDR3 protein: CASRARSMNSYEQYF
CDR3 DNA: TGTGCCAGTAGGGCCCGATCTATGAACTCCTACGAGCAGTACTTC

V gene: TRBV12-3/TRBV12-4
D gene: TRBD1
CDR3 length: 12
J gene: TRBJ2-1
clone size: many
CDR3 protein: CASKDRYNEQFF
CDR3 DNA: TGTGCCAGCAAGGACAGGTACAATGAGCAGTTCTTC

V gene: TRBV6-1
D gene: TRBD1
CDR3 length: 12
J gene: TRBJ2-7
clone size: -
CDR3 protein: CASRATGFEQYF
CDR3 DNA: TGTGCCAGCAGGGCGACAGGGTTCGAGCAGTACTTC

V gene: TRBV12-3/TRBV12-4
D gene: -
CDR3 length: 14
J gene: TRBJ2-5
clone size: -
CDR3 protein: CASSFVGGAETQYF
CDR3 DNA: TGTGCCAGCAGTTTTGTCGGGGGTGCAGAGACCCAGTACTTC

V gene: TRBV12-5
D gene: -
CDR3 length: 16
J gene: TRBJ2-3
clone size: once
CDR3 protein: CASGFGTTRYIDTQYF
CDR3 DNA: TGTGCTAGTGGTTTCGGTACCACGAGGTACATAGATACGCAGTATTTT

V gene: TRBV6-1
D gene: -
CDR3 length: 15
J gene: TRBJ2-1
clone size: few
CDR3 protein: CASSGGQARYNEQFF
CDR3 DNA: TGTGCCAGCAGTGGGGGGCAGGCCCGCTACAATGAGCAGTTCTTC

V gene: TRBV4-3
D gene: TRBD1
CDR3 length: 18
J gene: TRBJ1-1
clone size: -
CDR3 protein: CASSQDGMTGSGVTEAFF
CDR3 DNA: TGCGCCAGCAGCCAAGATGGTATGACAGGGAGTGGAGTAACTGAAGCTTTCTTT

V gene: TRBV20-1
D gene: -
CDR3 length: 13
J gene: TRBJ2-7
clone size: -
CDR3 protein: CSASWTGGYEQYF
CDR3 DNA: TGCAGTGCTAGCTGGACGGGTGGCTACGAGCAGTACTTC

V gene: TRBV10-3
D gene: TRBD1
CDR3 length: 15
J gene: TRBJ2-1
clone size: -
CDR3 protein: CAIREMTGRHNEQFF
CDR3 DNA: TGTGCCATCAGGGAGATGACAGGGCGCCACAATGAGCAGTTCTTC

V gene: TRBV20-1
D gene: -
CDR3 length: 18
J gene: TRBJ1-6
clone size: -
CDR3 protein: CSASNLAAESSYNSPLHF
CDR3 DNA: TGCAGTGCTAGTAATCTTGCAGCGGAAAGCTCCTATAATTCACCCCTCCACTTT

V gene: TRBV3-1
D gene: -
CDR3 length: 13
J gene: TRBJ1-6
clone size: -
CDR3 protein: CAARQRYNSPLHF
CDR3 DNA: TGTGCCGCCCGACAGCGGTATAATTCACCCCTCCACTTT

V gene: TRBV4-1
D gene: TRBD2
CDR3 length: 17
J gene: TRBJ2-1
clone size: -
CDR3 protein: CASSLKVGGGPYNEQFF
CDR3 DNA: TGCGCCAGCAGCCTCAAAGTCGGGGGGGGTCCATACAATGAGCAGTTCTTC

V gene: TRBV6-5
D gene: -
CDR3 length: 14
J gene: TRBJ1-1
clone size: -
CDR3 protein: CASSMDGSDTEAFF
CDR3 DNA: TGTGCCAGCAGCATGGACGGATCTGACACTGAAGCTTTCTTT

V gene: TRBV7-9
D gene: TRBD1
CDR3 length: 16
J gene: TRBJ2-3
clone size: -
CDR3 protein: CASRGPDRGDLDTQYF
CDR3 DNA: TGTGCCAGCAGGGGACCAGACAGGGGAGATTTGGATACGCAGTATTTT

V gene: TRBV6-5
D gene: TRBD1
CDR3 length: 15
J gene: TRBJ1-1
clone size: few
CDR3 protein: CASSYGRTGYPEAFF
CDR3 DNA: TGTGCCAGCAGTTACGGAAGGACAGGGTATCCTGAAGCTTTCTTT

V gene: TRBV5-1
D gene: TRBD1
CDR3 length: 18
J gene: TRBJ2-3
clone size: -
CDR3 protein: CASSWGAKGQGMRDTQYF
CDR3 DNA: TGCGCCAGCAGCTGGGGGGCCAAGGGACAGGGCATGCGAGATACGCAGTATTTT

V gene: TRBV7-6
D gene: -
CDR3 length: 13
J gene: TRBJ2-2
clone size: -
CDR3 protein: CASSPQRGGELFF
CDR3 DNA: TGTGCCAGCAGCCCGCAACGTGGCGGGGAGCTGTTTTTT

V gene: TRBV12-3/TRBV12-4
D gene: TRBD2
CDR3 length: 16
J gene: TRBJ2-5
clone size: -
CDR3 protein: CASSLTLTSGEETQYF
CDR3 DNA: TGTGCCAGCAGTCTTACCCTAACTAGCGGGGAAGAGACCCAGTACTTC

V gene: TRBV18
D gene: -
CDR3 length: 16
J gene: TRBJ1-1
clone size: few
CDR3 protein: CASSPEARQGSTEAFF
CDR3 DNA: TGTGCCAGCTCACCAGAGGCCCGCCAGGGGAGCACTGAAGCTTTCTTT

V gene: TRBV2
D gene: TRBD1
CDR3 length: 15
J gene: TRBJ1-2
clone size: few
CDR3 protein: CATPKIQQGDYGYTF
CDR3 DNA: TGTGCCACCCCGAAGATCCAACAGGGGGACTATGGCTACACCTTC

V gene: TRBV19
D gene: TRBD1
CDR3 length: 16
J gene: TRBJ1-5
clone size: -
CDR3 protein: CASSHRGGMSNQPQHF
CDR3 DNA: TGTGCCAGTAGCCACAGGGGAGGGATGAGCAATCAGCCCCAGCATTTT

V gene: TRBV11-3
D gene: TRBD1
CDR3 length: 15
J gene: TRBJ2-1
clone size: -
CDR3 protein: CASSSTGGTYNEQFF
CDR3 DNA: TGTGCCAGCAGCTCGACAGGGGGCACCTACAATGAGCAGTTCTTC

V gene: TRBV4-1
D gene: TRBD1
CDR3 length: 16
J gene: TRBJ2-5
clone size: -
CDR3 protein: CASSQDLVGTGETQYF
CDR3 DNA: TGCGCCAGCAGCCAAGATCTGGTCGGGACAGGAGAGACCCAGTACTTC

V gene: TRBV7-2
D gene: TRBD1
CDR3 length: 14
J gene: TRBJ2-7
clone size: few
CDR3 protein: CASSFSGQPIGQYF
CDR3 DNA: TGTGCCAGCAGCTTCTCGGGACAGCCAATTGGGCAGTACTTC

V gene: TRBV20-1
D gene: TRBD2
CDR3 length: 14
J gene: TRBJ2-1
clone size: -
CDR3 protein: CSARLSGGADEQFF
CDR3 DNA: TGCAGTGCTAGGCTTAGCGGGGGGGCGGATGAGCAGTTCTTC

V gene: TRBV7-4
D gene: -
CDR3 length: 15
J gene: TRBJ2-7
clone size: -
CDR3 protein: CASSPGPPPIYEQYF
CDR3 DNA: TGTGCCAGCAGCCCAGGCCCTCCACCCATCTACGAGCAGTACTTC

V gene: TRBV7-8
D gene: -
CDR3 length: 15
J gene: TRBJ1-1
clone size: many
CDR3 protein: CASSITGSGNTEAFF
CDR3 DNA: TGTGCCAGCAGCATCACAGGTAGTGGGAACACTGAAGCTTTCTTT

V gene: TRBV7-2
D gene: -
CDR3 length: 15
J gene: TRBJ2-1
clone size: few
CDR3 protein: CASSLRGTLDNEQFF
CDR3 DNA: TGTGCCAGCAGCTTAAGGGGGACCCTGGATAATGAGCAGTTCTTC

V gene: TRBV4-1
D gene: -
CDR3 length: 14
J gene: TRBJ1-1
clone size: -
CDR3 protein: CASSQGWKGTEAFF
CDR3 DNA: TGCGCCAGCAGCCAAGGTTGGAAAGGCACTGAAGCTTTCTTT

V gene: TRBV28
D gene: -
CDR3 length: 14
J gene: TRBJ1-2
clone size: once
CDR3 protein: CASSFGTDVYGYTF
CDR3 DNA: TGTGCCAGCAGTTTCGGGACGGATGTCTATGGCTACACCTTC

V gene: TRBV29-1
D gene: TRBD2
CDR3 length: 14
J gene: TRBJ2-2
clone size: few
CDR3 protein: CSVEWRGVTGELFF
CDR3 DNA: TGCAGCGTTGAGTGGCGGGGGGTGACCGGGGAGCTGTTTTTT

V gene: TRBV29-1
D gene: TRBD1
CDR3 length: 12
J gene: TRBJ1-2
clone size: -
CDR3 protein: CSVQGRSYGYTF
CDR3 DNA: TGCAGCGTACAGGGGCGTTCCTATGGCTACACCTTC

V gene: TRBV5-6
D gene: -
CDR3 length: 14
J gene: TRBJ2-5
clone size: few
CDR3 protein: CASSLGAKVRTQYF
CDR3 DNA: TGTGCCAGCAGCTTGGGAGCGAAGGTTCGGACCCAGTACTTC

V gene: TRBV6-5
D gene: -
CDR3 length: 13
J gene: TRBJ2-3
clone size: -
CDR3 protein: CASRSSYTDTQYF
CDR3 DNA: TGTGCCAGCAGATCAAGCTACACAGATACGCAGTATTTT

V gene: TRBV7-6
D gene: TRBD2
CDR3 length: 16
J gene: TRBJ2-7
clone size: many
CDR3 protein: CASSSRSGVRPYEQYF
CDR3 DNA: TGTGCCAGCAGCTCCCGTAGCGGGGTACGCCCCTACGAGCAGTACTTC

V gene: TRBV27
D gene: TRBD1
CDR3 length: 12
J gene: TRBJ2-7
clone size: once
CDR3 protein: CASKTGFHEQYF
CDR3 DNA: TGTGCCAGCAAGACAGGGTTCCACGAGCAGTACTTC